This T cell receptor (beta chain) was identified during a study of cytomegalovirus exposure and HLA in healthy donors. Findings of the study overall: Researchers left out some V segments, among them TRBV6-2 and TRBV6-3, as indistinguishable. Several of the most significant clusters appeared, in a later analysis, to be linked to common viral pathogens.

This CDR3 region has 15 residues. Per germline, CDR1 SGHNT and CDR2 YENEEA. Trimming took 4 bases from V and 2 from J; bases not matched to a gene: 6. Comments on this clone: Its antigen is not identified.

60 Vbeta and 13 Jbeta primers were used in PCR. Libraries were prepared by immunoSEQ multiplex PCR; TCRdb keeps only in-frame clonotypes and omits some of them. The data hold about 150,000 clones, with over 60% observed a single time. Sequencing was carried out using PBMCs. V gene TRBV11-3 combines with J gene TRBJ2-7; the match to TRBD1 covers 9 bases. The TCR sequence derives from a woman in her twenties or thirties in good health and CMV-seropositive. CDR3 DNA sequence: TGTGCCAGCAGCTCCCCCGGGACAGGGACCTACGAGCAGTACTTC. It encodes CASSSPGTGTYEQYF. The full variable domain, its missing parts supplied by reference TRBV11-3 and TRBJ2-7, is EAGVVQSPRYKIIEKKQPVAFWCNPISGHNTLYWYLQNLGQGPELLIRYENEEAVDDSQLPKDRFSAERLKGVDSTLKIQPAELGDSAVYLCASSSPGTGTYEQYFGPGTRLTVT.